Below, 6 T cell receptor beta chains from the same sample are listed, as sequenced in a study of shared clonotypes between healthy human individuals. The method was immunoSEQ multiplex PCR; TCRdb's version includes in-frame clones alone and lacks a portion of them. Of about 480,000 clones in the sample, less than 85% were seen once. Sequenced sample: PBMCs. All receptors derive from a woman aged 40 to 49 in good health. Some clones in this sample may be carry-over from other donors' samples.

The chain carries TRBV28 and TRBJ2-1; TRBD2 matches at 7 bases. The V segment lost 10 bases and the J segment 9 bases; nucleotides outside the gene matches: 9. This CDR3 spans 12 amino acids. Per germline, CDR1 MDHEN and CDR2 SYDVKM. The CDR3 coding sequence is TGTGCCACCCAGACTAGCAGACTTGAGCAGTTCTTC. It translates to CATQTSRLEQFF.

This rearrangement joins TRBV5-1 to TRBJ1-4, with D possibly TRBD1 on 6 matching bases. V lost 4 bases and J 7 bases, leaving 17 bases between the germline ends. This CDR3 is built from 15 residues. Per germline, CDR1 SGHRS and CDR2 YFSETQ. In DNA, the CDR3 is TGCGCCAGCAGCATCGTCGGGACACAGAGTGAAAAACTGTTTTTT. This gives the protein CASSIVGTQSEKLFF.

V gene TRBV28 combines with J gene TRBJ2-5; 9 bases align to TRBD1. TRBJ2-7 explains the end of the DNA better; the J call may be wrong. The CDR3 sequence is 15 residues long. Germline V CDR1 and CDR2: MDHEN, SYDVKM. CDR3 amino acids: CASRAETGGFYEQYF. The CDR3 DNA reads as TGTGCCAGCAGGGCCGAGACAGGGGGATTTTACGAGCAGTACTTC.

V usage is TRBV18 and J usage is TRBJ2-3; D remains ambiguous. This CDR3 has 15 residues. Germline CDR1 KGHSH, CDR2 LQKENI. Trimming removed 4 bases at V and 2 bases at J, with 13 bases between. Here the CDR3 DNA reads TGTGCCAGCTCACTTTTTCCCCAGATCACAGATACGCAGTATTTT. This translates into CASSLFPQITDTQYF.

CDR3 sequence (DNA): TGTGCCAGCAGCAAGTGCAGTACAGGTCAGCCCCAGCATTTT. Protein product: CASSKCSTGQPQHF. The J gene is TRBJ1-5, the V gene TRBV21-1; TRBD1 was called by the table and not checked on the DNA. TRBV21-1 is shown as a pseudogene. This CDR3 contains 14 residues.

The chain is built from TRBV7-2 and TRBJ1-1; D is uncertain. Germline loops: CDR1 SGHTA, CDR2 FQGNSA. This CDR3 comprises 13 residues. Deletions cut 5 bases from V and 1 base from J, with 8 bases between. CDR3 region: CASSQVANTEAFF. The CDR3, as DNA: TGTGCCAGCAGCCAGGTCGCGAACACTGAAGCTTTCTTT.